Many counts were recorded for the clone carrying this TCR beta chain. Its antigen is unidentified. The entry originates in a study of T cell repertoires in cytomegalovirus infection. Notes on the study in general: HLA-C-restricted TCR beta clonotypes specific for CMV led the ex vivo response.

The CDR3 runs 12 residues. Germline V gene data show CDR1 as ENHRY and CDR2 as SYGVKD. V was trimmed by 2 bases and J by 3 bases, leaving 5 bases between them. TCRdb used MiXCR to reprocess the reads, holding one entry per CDR3 protein. The sample holds about 200,000 distinct CDR3 sequences, 8% to 10% seen once. This chain joins TRBV10-3 and TRBJ2-7; D might be TRBD2 (5 bases). What was sequenced was PBMCs. This receptor was obtained from a human donor in good health (CMV status not recorded). Some clones in this sample may be carry-over from other donors' samples. The CDR3 nucleotides are TGTGCCATCAGTGAGGGAGGCTACGAGCAGTACTTC. This gives the protein CAISEGGYEQYF.